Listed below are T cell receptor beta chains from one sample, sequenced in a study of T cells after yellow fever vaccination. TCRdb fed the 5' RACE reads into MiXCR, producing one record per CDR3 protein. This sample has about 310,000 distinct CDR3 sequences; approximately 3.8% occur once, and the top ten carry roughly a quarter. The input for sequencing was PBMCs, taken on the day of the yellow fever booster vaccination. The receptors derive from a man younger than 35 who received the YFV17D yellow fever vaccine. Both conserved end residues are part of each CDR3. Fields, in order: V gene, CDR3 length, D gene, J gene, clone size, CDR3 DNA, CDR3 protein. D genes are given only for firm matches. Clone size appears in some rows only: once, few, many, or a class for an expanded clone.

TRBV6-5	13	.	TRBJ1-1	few	TGTGCCAGCAGTTACGCTGGACAGCTCGAAGCTTTCTTT	CASSYAGQLEAFF
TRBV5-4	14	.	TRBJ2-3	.	TGTGCCAGCAGCTTGGTAGCGGCCACAGATACGCAGTATTTT	CASSLVAATDTQYF
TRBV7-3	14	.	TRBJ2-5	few	TGTGCCAGCAGTCCTGGACAGCGCCAAGAGACCCAGTACTTC	CASSPGQRQETQYF
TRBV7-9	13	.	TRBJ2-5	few	TGTGCCAGCAGCCGCCGGGGAGCGGAGACCCAGTACTTC	CASSRRGAETQYF
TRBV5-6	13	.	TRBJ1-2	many	TGTGCCAGCAGTTTGGTCGGTAACTATGGCTACACCTTC	CASSLVGNYGYTF
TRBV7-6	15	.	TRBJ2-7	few	TGTGCCAGCAGCTTAGGTAGTGGTGGTCTGTACGAGCAGTACTTC	CASSLGSGGLYEQYF
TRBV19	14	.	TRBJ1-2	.	TGTGCCAGTAGTCCCACCGAGAGACCTGGCGGCTACACCTTC	CASSPTERPGGYTF
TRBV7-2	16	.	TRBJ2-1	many	TGTGCCTCCGGTACCTTGGGCCTGAGCTCCTACAATGAGCAGTTCTTC	CASGTLGLSSYNEQFF
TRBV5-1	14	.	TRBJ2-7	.	TGCGCCAGCAGTACGGACGGAGGGGGCTACGAGCAGTACTTC	CASSTDGGGYEQYF
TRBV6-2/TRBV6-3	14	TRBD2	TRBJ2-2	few	TGTGCCAGCGACCGGGACTACTACACCGGGGAGCTGTATTTT	CASDRDYYTGELYF
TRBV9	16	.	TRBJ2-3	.	TGTGCCAGCAGCGTAAGGGGGGACGCGAACACAGATACGCAGTATTTT	CASSVRGDANTDTQYF
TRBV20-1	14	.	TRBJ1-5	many	TGCAGTGCCTTCCACGACAACTTCAATCAGCCCCAGCATTTT	CSAFHDNFNQPQHF
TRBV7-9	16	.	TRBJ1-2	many	TGTGCCAGCAGCTTAGCAAGGGGAACGGACGAGTATGGCTACACCTTC	CASSLARGTDEYGYTF
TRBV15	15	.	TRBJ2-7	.	TGTGCCACCAGCAGAGACGGCCTCACCGACTACGAGCAGTACTTC	CATSRDGLTDYEQYF
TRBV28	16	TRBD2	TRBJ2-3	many	TGTGCCAGCACTGGGACTAGCGTGGGTGGGTTGGATACGCAGTATTTT	CASTGTSVGGLDTQYF
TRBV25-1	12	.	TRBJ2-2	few	TGTGCCAGCAGTTTCTGGACCGGGGAGCTGTTTTTT	CASSFWTGELFF
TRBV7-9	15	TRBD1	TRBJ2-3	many	TGTGCCAGCAGCCGTCCGGGACAGGGTCTGCCTACGCAGTATTTT	CASSRPGQGLPTQYF
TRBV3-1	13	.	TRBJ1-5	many	TGTGCCAGCAGCCAAGACTTCTATCAGCCCCAGCATTTT	CASSQDFYQPQHF
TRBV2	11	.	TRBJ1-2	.	TGTGCCAGCAGTGTTCTCTATGGCTACACCTTC	CASSVLYGYTF
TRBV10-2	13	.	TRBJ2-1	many	TGCGCCAGCAGAGTGGCGGGTTACAATGAGCAGTTCTTC	CASRVAGYNEQFF
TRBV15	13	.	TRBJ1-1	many	TGTGCCACCAGCAGGCCTGGGCGCACTGAAGCTTTCTTT	CATSRPGRTEAFF
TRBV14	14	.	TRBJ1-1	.	TGTGCCAGCAGCCAACTGACGTCAGGGACTGAAGCTTTCTTT	CASSQLTSGTEAFF
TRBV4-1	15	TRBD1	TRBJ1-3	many	TGCGCCAGCAGCCAAGATCAGGGGGTTGGAAACACCATATATTTT	CASSQDQGVGNTIYF
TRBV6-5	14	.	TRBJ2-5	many	TGTGCCAGCACCAAAAACCAGGGGCAAGAGACCCAGTACTTC	CASTKNQGQETQYF
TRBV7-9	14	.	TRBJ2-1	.	TGTGCCAGCAGCTTAGCGCTAGGGAAGGGTGAGCAGTTCTTC	CASSLALGKGEQFF
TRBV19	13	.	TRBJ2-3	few	TGTGCCAGTAGGGGCCGCAGCACAGATACGCAGTATTTT	CASRGRSTDTQYF
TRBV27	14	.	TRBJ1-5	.	TGTGCCAGCAGTTTTGGACTTGGCAATCAGCCCCAGCATTTT	CASSFGLGNQPQHF
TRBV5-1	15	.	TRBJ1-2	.	TGCGCCAGCAGCTTCTCAGATCCTCCTATATATGGCTACACCTTC	CASSFSDPPIYGYTF
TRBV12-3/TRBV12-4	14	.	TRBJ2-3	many	TGTGCCAGCAGTTCCCGGGAGACCACAGATACGCAGTATTTT	CASSSRETTDTQYF
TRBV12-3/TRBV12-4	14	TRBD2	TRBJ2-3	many	TGTGCCAGCAGTTTACGGCGGGGGATAGATACGCAGTATTTT	CASSLRRGIDTQYF
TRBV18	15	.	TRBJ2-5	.	TGTGCCAGCTCACCACTCCAGATTCAACAAGAGACCCAGTACTTC	CASSPLQIQQETQYF
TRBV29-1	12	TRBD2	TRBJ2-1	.	TGCAGCGCCCTAGCGGGGTACAATGAGCAGTTCTTC	CSALAGYNEQFF
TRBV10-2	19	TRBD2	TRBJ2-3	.	TGCGCCAGCCCACGCTTTAAACCGGGGGGAGTAGTCAGCACAGATACGCAGTATTTT	CASPRFKPGGVVSTDTQYF
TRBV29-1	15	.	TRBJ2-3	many	TGCAGCGCACTTCGACTTGACAGGACACCAGATACGCAGTATTTT	CSALRLDRTPDTQYF
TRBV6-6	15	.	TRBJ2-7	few	TGTGCCAGCAACCAACAGGCTATGAGCTCCTACGAGCAGTACTTC	CASNQQAMSSYEQYF
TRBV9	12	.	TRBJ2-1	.	TGTGCCAGCAGCGTAGGGGAGGCTGAGCAGTTCTTC	CASSVGEAEQFF
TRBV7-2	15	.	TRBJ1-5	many	TGTGCCAGCAGTTACCTCGGGGGCCTCAATCAGCCCCAGCATTTT	CASSYLGGLNQPQHF
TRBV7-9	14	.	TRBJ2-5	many	TGTGCCAGCAGCCCAAAGAAACCCCAAGAGACCCAGTACTTC	CASSPKKPQETQYF
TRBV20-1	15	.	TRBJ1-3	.	TGCAGTGCTAGTCCCTCGGCAGCTGCTGGAAACACCATATATTTT	CSASPSAAAGNTIYF
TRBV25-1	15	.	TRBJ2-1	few	TGTGCCAGCAGTGTACAAGAACTAGAAGTCAGCGAGCAGTTCTTC	CASSVQELEVSEQFF
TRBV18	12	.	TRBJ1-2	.	TGTGCCAGCTCACAGGGGGACCACGGCTACACCTTC	CASSQGDHGYTF